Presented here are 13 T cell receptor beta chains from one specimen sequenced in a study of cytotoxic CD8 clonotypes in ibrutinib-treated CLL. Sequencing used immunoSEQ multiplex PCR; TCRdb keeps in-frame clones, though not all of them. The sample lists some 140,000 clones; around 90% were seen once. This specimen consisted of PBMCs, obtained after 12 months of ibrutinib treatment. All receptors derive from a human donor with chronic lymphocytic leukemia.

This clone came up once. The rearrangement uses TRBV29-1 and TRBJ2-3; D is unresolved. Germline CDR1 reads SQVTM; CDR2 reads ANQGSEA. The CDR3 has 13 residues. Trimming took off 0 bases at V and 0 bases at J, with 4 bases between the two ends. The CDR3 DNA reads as TGCAGCGTTGAAGACCTTAGCACAGATACGCAGTATTTT. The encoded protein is CSVEDLSTDTQYF.

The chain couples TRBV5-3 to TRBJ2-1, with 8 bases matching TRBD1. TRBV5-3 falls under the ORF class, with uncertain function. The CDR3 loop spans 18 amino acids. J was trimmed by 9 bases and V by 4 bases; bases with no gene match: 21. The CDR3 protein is CARSPKRQGAYHLCEQFF. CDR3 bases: TGTGCCAGAAGCCCAAAACGTCAGGGGGCTTATCATTTGTGTGAGCAGTTCTTC.

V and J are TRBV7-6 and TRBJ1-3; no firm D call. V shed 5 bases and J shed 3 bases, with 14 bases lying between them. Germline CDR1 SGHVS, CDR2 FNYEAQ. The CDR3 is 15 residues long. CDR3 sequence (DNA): TGTGCCAGCAGCCACGACGCCTACGGTGGAAACACCATATATTTT. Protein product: CASSHDAYGGNTIYF.

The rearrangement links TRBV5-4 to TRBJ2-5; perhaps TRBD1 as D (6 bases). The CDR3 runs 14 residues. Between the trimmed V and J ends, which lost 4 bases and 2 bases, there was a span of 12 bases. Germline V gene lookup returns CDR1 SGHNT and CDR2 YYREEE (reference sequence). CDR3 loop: CASSAKQGQETQYF. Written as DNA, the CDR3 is TGTGCCAGCAGCGCGAAACAGGGACAAGAGACCCAGTACTTC. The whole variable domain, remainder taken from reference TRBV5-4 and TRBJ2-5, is ETGVTQSPTHLIKTRGQQVTLRCSSQSGHNTVSWYQQALGQGPQFIFQYYREEENGRGNFPPRFSGLQFPNYSSELNVNALELDDSALYLCASSAKQGQETQYFGPGTRLLVL.

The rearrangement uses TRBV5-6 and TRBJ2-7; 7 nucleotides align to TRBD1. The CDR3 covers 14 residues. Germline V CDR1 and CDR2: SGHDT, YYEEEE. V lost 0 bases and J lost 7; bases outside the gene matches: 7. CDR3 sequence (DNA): TGTGCCAGCAGCTTGGTGGGCGACAGGGTAGAGCAGTACTTC. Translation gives CASSLVGDRVEQYF.

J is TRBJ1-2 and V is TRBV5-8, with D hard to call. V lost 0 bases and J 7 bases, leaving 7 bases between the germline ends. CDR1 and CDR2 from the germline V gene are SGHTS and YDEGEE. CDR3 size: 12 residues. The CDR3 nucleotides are TGTGCCAGCAGCTTGGTGTTTGTTGGCTACACCTTC. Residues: CASSLVFVGYTF.

The CDR3 bases are TGTGCCAGCAGTTTACAATCACCACTCTCCTACGAGCAGTACTTC. It specifies CASSLQSPLSYEQYF. The chain is built from TRBV28 and TRBJ2-7; D is ambiguous. Per the germline V gene, CDR1 is MDHEN and CDR2 is SYDVKM. Trimming took off 2 bases at V and 0 bases at J, with 11 bases between the two ends. The CDR3 totals 15 residues.

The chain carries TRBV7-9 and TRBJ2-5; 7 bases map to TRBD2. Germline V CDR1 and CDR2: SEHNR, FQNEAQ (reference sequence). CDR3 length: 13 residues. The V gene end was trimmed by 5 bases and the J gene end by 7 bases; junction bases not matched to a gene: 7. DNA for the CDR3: TGTGCCAGCAGCCCGGCGAGGGAGGGGACCCAGTACTTC. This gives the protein CASSPAREGTQYF.

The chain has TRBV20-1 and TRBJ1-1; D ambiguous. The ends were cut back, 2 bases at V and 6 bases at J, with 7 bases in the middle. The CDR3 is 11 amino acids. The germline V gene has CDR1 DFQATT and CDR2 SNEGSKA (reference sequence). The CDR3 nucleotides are TGCAGTGCTAGACCTGGATCTGAAGCTTTCTTT. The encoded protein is CSARPGSEAFF.

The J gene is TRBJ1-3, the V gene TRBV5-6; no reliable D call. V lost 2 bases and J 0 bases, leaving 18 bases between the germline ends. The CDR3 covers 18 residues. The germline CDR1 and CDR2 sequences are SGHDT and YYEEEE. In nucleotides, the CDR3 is TGTGCCAGCAGCTTAAGGCAACAGAACACTTACTCTGGAAACACCATATATTTT. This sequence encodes CASSLRQQNTYSGNTIYF.

The CDR3 bases are TGTGCCAGCAGCTCCATAGCACGGGCCGTTAGCACAGATACGCAGTATTTT. This gives the protein CASSSIARAVSTDTQYF. The chain joins TRBV7-9 to TRBJ2-3, with D unclear. The CDR3 sequence is 17 residues long. V was trimmed by 4 bases and J by 0 bases, leaving 17 bases between them. Germline lookup yields CDR1 SEHNR and CDR2 FQNEAQ (reference sequence).

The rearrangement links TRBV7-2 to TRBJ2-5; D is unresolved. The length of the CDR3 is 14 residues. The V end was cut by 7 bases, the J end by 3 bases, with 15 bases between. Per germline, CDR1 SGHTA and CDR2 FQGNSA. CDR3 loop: CASTPLRAEETQYF. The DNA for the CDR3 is TGTGCCAGCACCCCTCTCCGGGCCGAAGAGACCCAGTACTTC.

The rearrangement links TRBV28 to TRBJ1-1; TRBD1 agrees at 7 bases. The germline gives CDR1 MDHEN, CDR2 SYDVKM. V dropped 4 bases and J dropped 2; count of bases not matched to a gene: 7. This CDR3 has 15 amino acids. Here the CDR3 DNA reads TGTGCCAGCAGTTCCCCCAGGGGGATAAACACTGAAGCTTTCTTT. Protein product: CASSSPRGINTEAFF.